The 19 T cell receptor beta chains given below trace back to one sample, sequenced in a study of shared clonotypes between healthy human individuals. Data came from immunoSEQ multiplex PCR; TCRdb stores just in-frame clones and leaves some out. The data contain about 1,500,000 clones, roughly 95% of them seen just once; the ten biggest clones take up about 1.2%. The sequenced sample was naive CD4+ T cells sorted from blood. Subset reported: CD45RA+ positively selected. These receptors all stem from a man under 40 in good health.

This sequence joins TRBV5-1 and TRBJ2-7; 8 bases are a match to TRBD2. Germline values: CDR1 SGHRS, CDR2 YFSETQ. CDR3 length: 15 residues. V lost 0 bases and J lost 2; bases outside the gene matches: 4. The CDR3 DNA reads as TGCGCCAGCAGCTTGGGTGGTAGCGGGGCCTACGAGCAGTACTTC. It codes for CASSLGGSGAYEQYF.

This chain uses TRBV10-1 with TRBJ1-1, with D possibly TRBD1 on 5 matching bases. The CDR3 is made up of 13 amino acids. V was shortened by 6 bases and J by 1 base, with 9 bases between the two germline ends. Germline loops: CDR1 WNHNN, CDR2 SYGVQD (reference sequence). The CDR3 region is CASRPGRNTEAFF. The CDR3 bases are TGCGCCAGCAGGCCAGGGCGGAACACTGAAGCTTTCTTT.

V usage is TRBV19 and J usage is TRBJ1-2, with D hard to call. Germline V gene data show CDR1 as LNHDA and CDR2 as SQIVND (reference sequence). The CDR3 runs 15 residues. Between the trimmed V and J ends, which lost 3 bases and 4 bases, there was a span of 15 bases. The CDR3 loop reads CASSIGQAAIYGYTF. The CDR3 bases are TGTGCCAGTAGTATCGGGCAGGCAGCGATCTATGGCTACACCTTC.

This clone was counted once. This rearrangement joins TRBV9 to TRBJ2-7, with D perhaps TRBD2 (5 bases). V shed 0 bases and J shed 3 bases, with 16 bases lying between them. Germline CDR1 SGDLS, CDR2 YYNGEE. CDR3 length equals 16 residues. As DNA, the CDR3 is TGTGCCAGCAGCGTAGAGGAGCGGCCGGGAATCTACGAGCAGTACTTC. The encoded protein is CASSVEERPGIYEQYF. The whole variable domain, remainder taken from reference TRBV9 and TRBJ2-7, is DSGVTQTPKHLITATGQRVTLRCSPRSGDLSVYWYQQSLDQGLQFLIQYYNGEERAKGNILERFSAQQFPDLHSELNLSSLELGDSALYFCASSVEERPGIYEQYFGPGTRLTVT.

The V call is TRBV25-1, the J call TRBJ1-2, with D unresolved. This CDR3 is built from 13 residues. The germline CDR1 and CDR2 sequences are MGHDK and SYGVNS. V lost 10 bases and J lost 0, with 12 bases in between. The CDR3 DNA sequence: TGTGCCACCTCGAGGCTAACTAACTATGGCTACACCTTC. Protein product: CATSRLTNYGYTF.

The V call is TRBV9, the J call TRBJ1-1, with 7 positions matching TRBD1. CDR1 and CDR2 (germline): SGDLS, YYNGEE. The CDR3 has 16 amino acids. V trimming: 0 bases; J trimming: 1 base; junction bases outside the gene matches: 6. The CDR3, as DNA: TGTGCCAGCAGCGTAGGGTACAAGGGGGCGAACACTGAAGCTTTCTTT. This translates into CASSVGYKGANTEAFF.

The chain has TRBV5-4 and TRBJ2-2; D might be TRBD2 (6 bases). Trimming pared 1 base from V and 5 bases from J, leaving 12 bases between. Germline CDR1 is SGHNT and CDR2 is YYREEE (reference sequence). This CDR3 has 15 amino acids. The CDR3 nucleotides are TGTGCCAGCAGCTTGCACAGCGGGCGGACCGGGGAGCTGTTTTTT. This sequence encodes CASSLHSGRTGELFF.

V gene TRBV6-6 combines with J gene TRBJ2-1; D may be TRBD1 (6 bases). Germline lookup yields CDR1 MNHNY and CDR2 SVGAGI (reference sequence). Trimming pared 10 bases from V and 1 base from J, leaving 11 bases between. The CDR3 runs to 13 residues. The CDR3 loop is CATKDSSYNEQFF. The CDR3 DNA reads as TGTGCCACTAAGGACAGTTCCTACAATGAGCAGTTCTTC.

V gene TRBV5-1 combines with J gene TRBJ2-1; no clear D. Germline assignment: CDR1 SGHRS and CDR2 YFSETQ. V lost 3 bases and J 6 bases, leaving 16 bases between the germline ends. The CDR3 is 15 amino acids. CDR3 protein: CASSWQMARFNEQFF. DNA for the CDR3: TGCGCCAGCAGCTGGCAGATGGCCCGTTTCAATGAGCAGTTCTTC.

The V call is TRBV25-1, the J call TRBJ1-3; D unclear. Germline-derived CDR1 and CDR2 are MGHDK and SYGVNS. Trimming removed 5 bases from V and 0 bases from J, with 14 bases in between. The CDR3 consists of 16 residues. Here the CDR3 reads CASSTLTYDSGNTIYF. The CDR3 nucleotides read TGTGCCAGCAGTACCTTAACCTATGACTCTGGAAACACCATATATTTT.

V usage is TRBV5-3 and J usage is TRBJ2-5, with D tentatively TRBD2 (6 bases). TRBV5-3 is an open reading frame whose function is uncertain. Trimming cost V 6 bases and J 1 base, with 16 bases left between them. The CDR3 has 15 residues. The CDR3, as DNA: TGTGCCAGAAAACGTTGGAGGGAGGCCCAAGAGACCCAGTACTTC. Residues: CARKRWREAQETQYF.

The V and J genes are TRBV28 and TRBJ2-6; TRBD1 matches at 7 bases. The CDR3 consists of 16 residues. V shed 7 bases, J shed 1 base, and the junction held 7 bases outside the gene matches. CDR1 MDHEN and CDR2 SYDVKM come from the germline V gene. The CDR3 DNA is TGTGCCAGCAATGGACAGGTGTTATCTGGGGCCAACGTCCTGACTTTC. Its protein is CASNGQVLSGANVLTF.

The chain links TRBV2 to TRBJ2-1; D may correspond to TRBD1 or TRBD2 (5 bases each). The germline V gene encodes CDR1 SNHLY and CDR2 FYNNEI. The V and J ends lost 8 bases and 2 bases respectively, with 16 bases between them. The length of the CDR3 is 15 residues. CDR3 amino acids: CASDTGTRTYNEQFF. CDR3 bases: TGTGCCAGCGATACGGGGACCCGAACCTACAATGAGCAGTTCTTC. Full variable domain (rest looked up from reference TRBV2 and TRBJ2-1): EPEVTQTPSHQVTQMGQEVILRCVPISNHLYFYWYRQILGQKVEFLVSFYNNEISEKSEIFDDQFSVERPDGSNFTLKIRSTKLEDSAMYFCASDTGTRTYNEQFFGPGTRLTVL.

The chain is built from TRBV5-1 and TRBJ2-3; D is undetermined. The germline V gene has CDR1 SGHRS and CDR2 YFSETQ. CDR3 length: 18 residues. V dropped 1 base and J dropped 6 bases, with 24 bases sitting between them. The CDR3 region is CASSLFPKSAAGADTQYF. The CDR3 DNA reads as TGCGCCAGCAGCTTGTTCCCCAAGAGCGCCGCAGGAGCGGATACGCAGTATTTT.

This clone has a single count. J is TRBJ2-5 and V is TRBV5-4; D perhaps matches TRBD1 (6 bases). Germline CDR1 and CDR2: SGHNT and YYREEE (reference sequence). Trimming left V 5 bases short and J 3 bases short, with 20 bases between. This CDR3 is 16 amino acids long. Here the CDR3 reads CASSRGHRAPEETQYF. CDR3 coding DNA: TGTGCCAGCAGTCGGGGCCACAGGGCCCCAGAAGAGACCCAGTACTTC.

This clone was recorded once. The rearrangement uses TRBV7-9 and TRBJ2-5; D possibly matches TRBD1 or TRBD2 (5 bases each). V lost 5 bases, J lost 5 bases, and 21 bases lay in between. Germline CDR1 reads SEHNR; CDR2 reads FQNEAQ (reference sequence). The length of the CDR3 is 16 residues. The CDR3 is CASSVMTDPRGETQYF. The DNA of the CDR3 is TGTGCCAGCAGCGTAATGACAGACCCAAGAGGGGAGACCCAGTACTTC. Full variable domain (rest looked up from reference TRBV7-9 and TRBJ2-5): DTGVSQNPRHKITKRGQNVTFRCDPISEHNRLYWYRQTLGQGPEFLTYFQNEAQLEKSRLLSDRFSAERPKGSFSTLEIQRTEQGDSAMYLCASSVMTDPRGETQYFGPGTRLLVL.

This chain joins TRBV18 and TRBJ1-1; the D gene is possibly TRBD1 (5 bases). CDR3 size: 14 residues. Trimming stripped 7 bases from V and 1 base from J, with 13 bases between. The germline gives CDR1 KGHSH, CDR2 LQKENI. The CDR3 region is CASLPQGPNTEAFF. In nucleotides, the CDR3 is TGTGCCAGCTTACCGCAGGGCCCGAACACTGAAGCTTTCTTT.

The J gene is TRBJ2-7, the V gene TRBV7-9, with D possibly TRBD2 on 5 matching bases. The length of the CDR3 is 15 residues. V was clipped by 5 bases and J by 1 base, with 15 bases between them. Germline-derived CDR1 and CDR2 are SEHNR and FQNEAQ (reference sequence). CDR3 bases: TGTGCCAGCAGCGGCATCGCGGGCTTATCCTACGAGCAGTACTTC. It encodes CASSGIAGLSYEQYF.

The chain employs TRBV6-1 and TRBJ2-4, with D possibly called TRBD1 or TRBD2 (9 bases each). Germline assignment: CDR1 MNHNS and CDR2 SASEGT. The CDR3 length is 17 residues. The V and J ends lost 4 bases and 8 bases respectively, with 24 bases between them. CDR3 sequence reads: CASSGGQGSGGRYIQYF. Here the CDR3 DNA reads TGTGCCAGCAGTGGTGGACAGGGGAGCGGGGGGAGGTACATTCAGTACTTC.